This T cell receptor (beta chain) stems from a study of cytotoxic CD8 clonotypes in ibrutinib-treated CLL. Study-level background: Each sample contained, on average, roughly 260,000 productive templates and about 88,000 productive rearrangements.

Findings and limits, study-wide: Measured clonality at baseline was greater than in age-matched healthy donors and tracked with circulating CD8+ T-cell counts.

Assay used: immunoSEQ multiplex PCR; TCRdb lists only in-frame clones, some missing. The data show 25,000 to 30,000 clones, around two thirds seen once. Germline V lookup: CDR1 MNHEY, CDR2 SMNVEV (reference sequence). Trimming at V came to 5 bases and at J to 1 base, leaving 10 bases not matched to a gene. The CDR3 loop spans 17 amino acids. About this clone: Antigen: not known.

This specimen consisted of PBMCs, obtained after 24 months of ibrutinib treatment. This clonotype originated in a human donor with chronic lymphocytic leukemia. The chain carries TRBV27 and TRBJ1-3; 8 nucleotides align to TRBD1. CDR3: CASSLTGQGWSGNTIYF. CDR3 coding DNA: TGTGCCAGCAGTCTTACAGGACAGGGTTGGTCTGGAAACACCATATATTTT.